This T cell receptor beta chain was observed in a study of PD-1 blockade in classical Hodgkin lymphoma (dated by TCRdb to the early 2020s). A note on the overall study: Nivolumab dosing was 3 mg/kg intravenously every 2 weeks, continuing until either disease progression or unacceptable toxicity. A peripheral blood immune signature of response to PD-1 blockade in classical Hodgkin lymphoma was defined using TCR beta sequencing and CyTOF.

Paper-wide results and their limitations: A significant rise by C4D1 was seen in CD4+ but not CD8+ TCR diversity (p=0.0027 vs p=0.16), with the rise being most apparent in complete responders (p=0.02). Only a single clinical trial cohort was studied, and what caused the repertoire differences, possibly disease activity or prior therapy, remained undefined. Trial patients achieving complete response had baseline diversity similar to newly diagnosed patients, whereas partial responders and progressors had significantly lower diversity. Lower diversity was observed in patients in whom nivolumab was started less than 1 year after ASCT, and these patients were excluded from later analyses so that confounding by immune reconstitution would be avoided. Baseline TCR diversity was reported as lower in newly diagnosed patients than in healthy donors, and lower still in relapsed/refractory patients.

The Qiagen DNeasy kit was used to extract genomic DNA both from unsorted PBMCs and from the negatively selected CD4+ and CD8+ fractions. Using primers that anneal to V and J segments, immunoSEQ multiplex PCR amplified the TCR beta CDR3 regions. A synthetic immune receptor repertoire was used to minimize amplification bias, and any residual bias was removed computationally once sequencing was done. The published analysis was carried out like this. Repertoire diversity was quantified as the Shannon entropy index using custom Python scripts. Unsorted, CD4+ and CD8+ repertoires were analyzed separately, except in combined analyses where CD4+ and CD8+ sequences were merged in silico. Clonal expansion was defined as a frequency increase of at least 2-fold after treatment compared with C1D1, and clones undetected at baseline were assigned a pseudocount of 0.5. Clones with 0 or 1 copy at C1D1 were defined as singleton clones, while clones with 2 or more copies were defined as non-singleton clones. Clones expanded in unsorted samples were assigned a CD4+, CD8+ or unknown annotation through matching of protein sequences in sorted samples from the same patient. Wilcoxon tests on paired samples were used to test changes in diversity from C1D1 to C4D1. TCRdb retrieved this table from immuneACCESS and kept in-frame rearrangements only. Not all clones are present; in checked studies, unresolved V genes account for under half, and no reason is known for the remainder. D and trimming come from the DNA, and the V and J calls and clone size come from that table. The sample table lists about 85,000 clones, 80% to 95% of them with a count of one. Approximately 2.5% of the sample rests with the top ten.

The time point label on this specimen signifies: cycle 2 day 1 (C2D1) of nivolumab. Every trial patient had relapsed following autologous stem cell transplantation, and prior brentuximab vedotin exposure was what differed among cohorts A, B and C. The trial cohort comprised some 60 patients with relapsed/refractory classical Hodgkin lymphoma whose best overall responses were complete response, partial response or progressive disease. Trial patients were treated with single-agent nivolumab in the multi-cohort phase II CheckMate 205 trial. An independent review committee assessed best overall response by applying the 2007 International Working Group response criteria. Trial PBMCs were collected immediately before nivolumab initiation (C1D1) and during therapy at cycle 2 day 1 and cycle 4 day 1. Peripheral blood was collected in 8 mL Vacutainer Cell Preparation Tubes, from which PBMCs were isolated by centrifugation and then cryopreserved.

A few counts support this clone. It has no known antigen specificity. It has no much larger one-base neighbor in the sample; base qualities were not kept. V is trimmed back by 4 bases and J by 3 bases, and the junction contains 4 bases that no gene match accounts for. CDR1 and CDR2 are read off the germline V gene (reference sequence) as SGHNT and YYREEE. The CDR3 runs 14 residues from the cysteine to the phenylalanine. The entry retains the CDR3 DNA only, 42 bases that are in frame from base 1. The TCR comes from a human donor with classical Hodgkin lymphoma. The starting material was peripheral blood mononuclear cells (PBMCs), obtained before the second cycle of nivolumab. The sequence links TRBV5-4 to TRBJ2-7; TRBD1 lines up with 10 middle nucleotides. The sequence in DNA is TGTGCCAGCAGCGGGGGACAGGGGCGCTACGAGCAGTACTTC. Its translation reads: CASSGGQGRYEQYF.